The clone carrying this TCR beta chain has just a few counts. These data come from a study of identical twins. TCRdb re-derived calls from the 5' RACE reads in MiXCR, one entry per CDR3 protein. The repertoire holds about 470,000 distinct CDR3 sequences, with approximately 25% as singletons. CDR1 SGHTA and CDR2 FQGTGA come from the germline V gene. The CDR3 spans 13 residues. V dropped 6 bases and J dropped 5 bases, with 13 bases sitting between them. The data also belong to a second study, concerning T cells expressing NK-cell markers.

The chain uses TRBV7-3 and TRBJ2-5; the D is unclear. The receptor's source is a woman under 30 in good health. The sequencing sample was made of CD4+ T cells sorted from blood. CDR3 sequence: CASSRVLGETQYF. The CDR3, as DNA: TGTGCCAGCAGTCGTGTCCTCGGGGAGACCCAGTACTTC.